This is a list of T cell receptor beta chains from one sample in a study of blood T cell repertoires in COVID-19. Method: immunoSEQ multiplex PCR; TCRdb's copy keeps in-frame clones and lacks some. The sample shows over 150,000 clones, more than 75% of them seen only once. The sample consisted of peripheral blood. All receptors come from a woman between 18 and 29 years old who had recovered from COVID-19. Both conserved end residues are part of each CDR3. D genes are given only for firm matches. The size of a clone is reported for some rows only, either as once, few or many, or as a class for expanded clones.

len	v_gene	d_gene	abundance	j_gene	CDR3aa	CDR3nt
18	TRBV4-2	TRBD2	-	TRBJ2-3	CASSQNLFGLADTDTQYF	TGTGCCAGCAGCCAAAACCTCTTTGGACTAGCAGACACAGATACGCAGTATTTT
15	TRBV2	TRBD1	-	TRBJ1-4	CASGRTGATNEKLFF	TGTGCCAGCGGACGGACAGGGGCAACTAATGAAAAACTGTTTTTT
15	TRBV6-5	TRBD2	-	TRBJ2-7	CASSRTSGGSYEQYF	TGTGCCAGCAGTCGGACTAGCGGGGGATCCTACGAGCAGTACTTC
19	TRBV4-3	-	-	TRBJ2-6	CASSQEIRAGISGANVLTF	TGCGCCAGCAGCCAAGAAATTAGGGCAGGGATATCTGGGGCCAACGTCCTGACTTTC
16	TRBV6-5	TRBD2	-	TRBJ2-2	CASSFGAAGATGELFF	TGTGCCAGCAGTTTCGGGGCAGCGGGGGCCACCGGGGAGCTGTTTTTT
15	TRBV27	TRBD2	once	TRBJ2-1	CASSHTTSADNEQFF	TGTGCCAGCAGCCACACGACTAGCGCCGACAATGAGCAGTTCTTC
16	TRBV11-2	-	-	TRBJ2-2	CASSLVGVAYTGELFF	TGTGCCAGCAGCTTAGTCGGGGTTGCGTACACCGGGGAGCTGTTTTTT
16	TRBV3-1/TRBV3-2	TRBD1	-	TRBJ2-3	CASSETGGSVTDTQYF	TGTGCCAGCAGTGAAACAGGGGGATCGGTCACAGATACGCAGTATTTT
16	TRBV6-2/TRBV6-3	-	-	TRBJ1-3	CASSYLTDSSGNTIYF	TGTGCCAGCAGTTACCTGACGGACAGCTCTGGAAACACCATATATTTT
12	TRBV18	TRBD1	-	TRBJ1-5	CASSTGRQPQHF	TGTGCCAGCTCGACAGGGCGGCAGCCCCAGCATTTT
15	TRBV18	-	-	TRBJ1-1	CASSPPTGRNTEAFF	TGTGCCAGCTCACCTCCCACAGGCCGAAACACTGAAGCTTTCTTT
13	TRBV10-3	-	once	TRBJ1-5	CAISENSNQPQHF	TGTGCCATCAGTGAGAACAGTAATCAGCCCCAGCATTTT
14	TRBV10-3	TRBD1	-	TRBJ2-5	CAISEGTAQETQYF	TGTGCCATCAGTGAGGGGACAGCCCAAGAGACCCAGTACTTC
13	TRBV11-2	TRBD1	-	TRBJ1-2	CASSFGTGYGYTF	TGTGCCAGCAGCTTCGGGACAGGGTATGGCTACACCTTC
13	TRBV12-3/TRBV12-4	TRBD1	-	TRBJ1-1	CASSVQGPTEAFF	TGTGCCAGCAGTGTACAGGGGCCCACTGAAGCTTTCTTT
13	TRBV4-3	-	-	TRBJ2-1	CASSHTPGNEQFF	TGCGCCAGCAGCCATACCCCGGGCAATGAGCAGTTCTTC
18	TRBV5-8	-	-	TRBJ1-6	CASSQRTGLSSYNSPLHF	TGTGCCAGCAGCCAAAGGACGGGGTTAAGCTCCTATAATTCACCCCTCCACTTT
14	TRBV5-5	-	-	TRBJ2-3	CATKTGGDTDTQYF	TGTGCCACCAAAACAGGGGGGGACACAGATACGCAGTATTTT
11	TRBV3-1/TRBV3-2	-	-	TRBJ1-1	CASSPGTEAFF	TGTGCCAGCAGCCCGGGGACAGAAGCTTTCTTT
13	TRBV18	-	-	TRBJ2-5	CASSPLSGETQYF	TGTGCCAGCTCACCACTTTCCGGGGAGACCCAGTACTTC